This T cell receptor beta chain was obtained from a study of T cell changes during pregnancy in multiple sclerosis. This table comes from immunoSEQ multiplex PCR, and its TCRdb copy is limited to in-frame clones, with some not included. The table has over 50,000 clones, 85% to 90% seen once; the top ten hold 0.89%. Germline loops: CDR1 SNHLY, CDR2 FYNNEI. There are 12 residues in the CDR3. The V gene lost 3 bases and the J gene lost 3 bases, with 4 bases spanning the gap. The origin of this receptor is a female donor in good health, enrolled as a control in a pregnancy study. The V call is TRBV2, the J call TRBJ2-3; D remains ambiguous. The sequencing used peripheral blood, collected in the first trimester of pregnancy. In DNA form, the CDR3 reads TGTGCCAGCAGTGACGCGACAGATACGCAGTATTTT. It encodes CASSDATDTQYF.